The entry below gives a single T cell receptor (beta chain) sequence along with its context. Its antigen is not yet known. There are no base qualities to consult, and no much larger clone falls within one base. This entry is derived from a study of Ad26.COV2.S vaccination and SARS-CoV-2 variants (dated by TCRdb to the early 2020s). For context, the study as a whole: Donors in the vaccine arm were drawn from COV1001, a phase I-IIa trial of Ad26.COV2.S in healthy adults that was multicentre, randomized, double-blind and placebo-controlled. Ad26.COV2.S was administered intramuscularly at a dose of 5x10^10 or 1x10^11 viral particles, either as one shot or as two shots given 56 days apart. Sequencing of the TCRbeta repertoire served to evaluate the specificity and breadth of SARS-CoV-2-reactive T cell receptors following Ad26.COV2.S vaccination. The TCR-sequenced set comprised about 30 samples: around 20 Ad26.COV2.S vaccine recipients, 5 placebo recipients and 8 SARS-CoV-2 convalescent individuals. Participants in the trial were split at random into five groups of five each, receiving low-dose or high-dose Ad26.COV2.S once or twice, or else placebo on both occasions. Throughout the experiments and outcome assessment, investigators stayed blinded to trial group allocation. Study-wide findings and limitations: Comparable non-spike TCR breadth was observed between vaccine and placebo recipients, consistent with only spike being contained in the vaccine. The study lacked the statistical power to compare responses across vaccine doses or regimens. According to the authors, total T cell responses may have been underestimated by the TCR breadth and depth analyses. Ad26.COV2.S recipients had higher spike-specific TCR breadth than placebo recipients (P = 0.0014). Substantial breadth of spike-specific CD8+ and CD4+ T cell responses was reported after vaccination.

Sample treatment or condition, as interpreted from the label and publication: roughly 20 received Ad26.COV2.S at low or high dose, single or two shots; 5 received placebo; per-sample allocation not given. For vaccine and placebo recipients, repertoires were sequenced using samples collected on day 63 after the first injection. Between 29 July and 7 August 2020, Cohort 1b enrolled approximately 26 adults aged 18-55 years at one site in Boston, USA. Ad26.COV2.S was a replication-incompetent adenovirus type 26 vector that expressed a prefusion-stabilized SARS-CoV-2 spike protein derived from the original Wuhan strain. TCRbeta CDR3 regions were sequenced with the immunoSEQ Assay. After extraction, genomic DNA underwent amplification by bias-controlled multiplex PCR, followed by high-throughput sequencing. On the study's bioinformatics: To quantify the absolute abundance of every unique TCRbeta CDR3 region, sequences were collapsed and filtered. T cell fraction was estimated by normalizing TCRbeta template counts to usable DNA, with usable DNA measured through amplification of reference genes found in all nucleated cells. Repertoire TCRs were annotated as SARS-CoV-2-specific when V gene, CDR3 amino acid sequence and J gene were exactly matched to a known reactive TCR set. The reference SARS-CoV-2 TCR set was derived from MIRA and filtered for enrichment in COVID-19-positive ImmuneCODE repertoires, a step that removed public or cross-reactive TCRs. Using the MIRA antigens, annotated TCRs were further analysed by specific ORF or by position within an ORF. Depth was the summed frequency of annotated unique rearrangements, while breadth was defined as annotated unique rearrangements over total unique productive rearrangements. TCR breadth was compared between groups using two-sided Wilcoxon rank-sum tests. In TCRdb, the immuneACCESS table is reduced to in-frame sequences with V and J assigned. These tables do not hold every clone; where another copy was compared, an unresolved V gene accounts for under half, and the others remain unexplained. V and J calls and clone size are as listed in that table; D and trimming were resolved from the DNA. The sample table lists roughly 500,000 clones, 89% of them with a count of one. Of the sample, 2.5% falls within the top ten clones.

The CDR3 has 15 amino acids, counting the end cysteine and phenylalanine. Kept here is only the CDR3 DNA, which spans 45 bases and is read in frame from base 1. Sequences SQVTM (CDR1) and ANQGSEA (CDR2) are obtained from the germline V gene. V is clipped by 5 bases and J by 2 bases, and the sequence between their germline boundaries is 16 bases long. Here the chain combines TRBV29-1 and TRBJ2-1; D gene: possibly TRBD1, on 5 matching bases. Here the sequenced sample was peripheral blood, taken in a trial of Ad26.COV2.S vaccine versus placebo. The sequence derives from a person between 18 and 65 years old who received the Ad26.COV2.S COVID-19 vaccine or a placebo. The CDR3 region reads CSVYPDKGAYNEQFF. The nucleotide sequence reads as follows: TGCAGCGTTTATCCGGACAAAGGGGCCTACAATGAGCAGTTCTTC.